The 3 T cell receptor beta chains below all came from one sample that was sequenced in a study of Ad26.COV2.S vaccination and SARS-CoV-2 variants. The treatment is: roughly 20 received Ad26.COV2.S at low or high dose, single or two shots; roughly 5 received placebo; per-sample allocation not given. Samples were taken on day 63 after the first vaccine or placebo injection. Only in-frame clones appear in the TCRdb table, and some are missing; sequencing was by immunoSEQ multiplex PCR. The sample contains around 450,000 clones, 80% to 95% of which appear only once. The material sequenced was peripheral blood, taken in a trial of Ad26.COV2.S vaccine versus placebo. These receptors were taken from a person between 18 and 60 years old who received the Ad26.COV2.S COVID-19 vaccine or a placebo.

The CDR3 loop is CASSRDRNYGYTF. CDR3 in DNA: TGTGCCAGCAGCCGGGACCGTAACTATGGCTACACCTTC. The J gene is TRBJ1-2, the V gene TRBV5-6; a possible D gene is TRBD1 (5 bases). This CDR3 has 13 amino acids. V lost 4 bases, J lost 1 base, and 8 bases lay in between. The V gene's germline CDR1 is SGHDT and CDR2 YYEEEE. Complete variable domain (other parts from reference TRBV5-6 and TRBJ1-2): DAGVTQSPTHLIKTRGQQVTLRCSPKSGHDTVSWYQQALGQGPQFIFQYYEEEERQRGNFPDRFSGHQFPNYSSELNVNALLLGDSALYLCASSRDRNYGYTFGSGTRLTVV.

The chain joins TRBV27 to TRBJ1-1; D is unresolved. The CDR3 length is 15 residues. CDR1 and CDR2 (germline): MNHEY, SMNVEV (reference sequence). Trimming pared 5 bases from V and 1 base from J, leaving 14 bases between. DNA for the CDR3: TGTGCCAGCAGTCCCCCGCGTGGAAGGAACACTGAAGCTTTCTTT. It encodes CASSPPRGRNTEAFF.

V usage is TRBV6-2 or TRBV6-3 and J usage is TRBJ2-3; D is ambiguous. Germline values: CDR1 MNHEY, CDR2 SVGEGT. There are 15 residues in the CDR3. V gave up 5 bases and J gave up 0 bases, with 12 bases separating them. The CDR3 sequence is CASSRRAFSTDTQYF. The CDR3 DNA follows: TGTGCCAGCAGTAGACGCGCATTTAGCACAGATACGCAGTATTTT.